This TCR beta chain was profiled in a study of early T cells in non-severe SARS-CoV-2 infection. Study context: Sequencing of unsorted whole blood was done on bulk RNA, leaving chains unpaired.

This clonotype was observed many times. The target antigen is unknown. The CDR3 spans 15 residues. V was shortened by 0 bases and J by 2 bases, with 11 bases between the two germline ends. The V gene's germline CDR1 is SGHAT and CDR2 FQNNGV. Findings and caveats of the study: Anti-spike CD8 specificities were favored by VDJdb matching, whose results missed private and CD4 specificities.

Attachment of unique molecular identifiers was made to individual cDNA molecules. TCRdb itself ran the 5' RACE reads through MiXCR, one entry per CDR3 protein. The sample has some 40,000 distinct CDR3 sequences; over 3.5% are singletons. The origin of this receptor is an adult who was a healthcare worker with PCR-confirmed SARS-CoV-2 infection or an uninfected control (not recorded which). The specimen was whole blood. The V call is TRBV11-2, the J call TRBJ2-7; TRBD2 might be the D (6 bases). This CDR3 reads CASSLEVTRPYEQYF. DNA for the CDR3: TGTGCCAGCAGCTTAGAGGTGACTAGGCCCTACGAGCAGTACTTC.